What follows describes a single TCR beta chain. Its antigen is unknown. Base quality data are lacking; no much larger clone is found one base away. Peripheral blood CD8+ and CD4+ T cells from healthy donors, Susac syndrome patients and multiple sclerosis patients were profiled by high-throughput TCR beta sequencing. The healthy donors served as controls matched for age and sex. Bulk CD8+ and CD4+ T cells were purified by magnetic negative isolation, whereas CD8+ TEMRA cells were enriched by FACS. Blood was drawn into EDTA tubes, processed within 24 hours, and PBMCs were isolated by density gradient centrifugation. PBMCs intended for TCR sequencing were cryopreserved in liquid nitrogen and were subsequently thawed in a 37 degrees C water bath. The sorted or isolated CD4+, CD8+ and CD8+ TEMRA cells reached a purity of at least 90%. The source of the sample is a study of CD8 T cells in Susac syndrome (dated by TCRdb to about 2019). As for the study more broadly: Repertoire sequencing was used to test whether CD8+ T cell activation and differentiation in Susac syndrome was antigen driven.

What the work shows at the level of the full study, not this receptor alone: The number of individuals in the TCR sequencing and HLA analysis was recognized as being relatively small.

V lost 1 base and J lost 0 bases; the stretch between them is 10 bases long. The CDR3 holds 15 amino acids from the cysteine to the phenylalanine. Here the CDR3 DNA is all that survives: 45 bases in frame from base 1. CDR1 and CDR2, looked up from the germline V gene, are MNHEY and SVGAGI. RNA was extracted using the RNeasy kit, and about 0.5 to 1 microgram was reverse transcribed with random hexamers. The immunoSEQ multiplex PCR assay, which covers 54 Vbeta and 13 Jbeta segments, was used to amplify TCR beta CDR3 regions. Bias from PCR amplification was corrected by using a synthetic template baseline for primer optimization and for computational correction. In the source study's methods: Only productive sequences were kept, with reads annotated to V, D and J genes according to IMGT and analyzed in immunoSEQ Analyzer. Clonality was calculated as one minus the Shannon entropy normalized by log2 of the number of productive unique sequences. For each patient and control, public and private clones were evaluated among the 100 most prevalent clones. Susac-specific clones were defined as absent from healthy and MS cohorts, 1052 published viral clones and other ImmuneACCESS disease sequences. Using fastp trimming at Q25 and MiXCR clonotype assembly, TCRdb reanalyzed the public sequencing data and kept in-frame beta chains. Rows with a matching CDR3 protein are joined into one entry that keeps the most common DNA and genes. The authors' filters were not applied to this entry. The sample data list over 95,000 distinct CDR3 sequences, and nearly 95% of these were observed just once. The leading ten clones occupy over 0.12% of the sample.

The chain is encoded by TRBV6-5 joined to TRBJ2-7; the D gene cannot be resolved reliably. This TCR was sampled from a human donor in good health. Source material: CD4+ T cells from PBMCs. The encoded CDR3 is CASSYFPDSSYEQYF. Here is the DNA: TGTGCCAGCAGTTACTTCCCCGACTCCTCCTACGAGCAGTACTTC.